These T cell receptor beta chains were read from a single sample in a study of radiation and T cells in renal cell carcinoma. Generated by immunoSEQ multiplex PCR, the TCRdb table keeps only in-frame clones and is missing some. Counted here are 140,000 to 150,000 clones, about 86% occurring once; the ten biggest clones make up 15% to 20%. The sample in question was blood, obtained from a patient whose treatment included radiotherapy and nephrectomy. These receptors originate from a woman aged 45-59 years with renal cell carcinoma. The CDR3 runs from the conserved cysteine through the conserved F or W. The order of the fields is D gene, clone size, V gene, J gene, CDR3 DNA, CDR3 protein. D genes are given only for firm matches. Size is stated for part of the rows, as once, few or many counts, or as a class when the clone is expanded.

>-|-|TRBV7-2|TRBJ2-5
TGTGCCAGCAGCCCACTTGGGCAAGAGACCCAGTACTTC
CASSPLGQETQYF
>TRBD1|-|TRBV10-2|TRBJ1-3
TGCGCCAGCAGTGATGGGGACAGCGTCATCTTTGGAAACACCATATATTTT
CASSDGDSVIFGNTIYF
>TRBD1|-|TRBV5-3|TRBJ1-5
TGTGCCAGAAGCCTCGGGACAGATTTAAATCAGCCCCAGCATTTT
CARSLGTDLNQPQHF
>-|-|TRBV7-2|TRBJ1-3
TGTGCCAGCAGCCTGGCTGGGGGTGCTGGAAACACCATATATTTT
CASSLAGGAGNTIYF
>-|once|TRBV19|TRBJ1-3
TGTGCCAGTAGTATTAGCAGAGCTGGAAACACCATATATTTT
CASSISRAGNTIYF
>-|few|TRBV2|TRBJ1-1
TGTGCCAGCAGTTGGACCGAAATGAACACTGAAGCTTTCTTT
CASSWTEMNTEAFF
>-|once|TRBV13|TRBJ1-4
TGTGCCAGCAGCTTACATGGCAGGGAGAAACTGTTTTTT
CASSLHGREKLFF
>-|-|TRBV4-1|TRBJ1-1
TGCGCCAGCAGCCAAGATGGAGCAGGGAGGGGCACTGAAGCTTTCTTT
CASSQDGAGRGTEAFF
>-|few|TRBV30|TRBJ1-5
TGTGCCTGGAGGCGAGCTGGTCAGCCCCAGCATTTT
CAWRRAGQPQHF
>TRBD1|-|TRBV7-2|TRBJ1-3
TGTGCCAGCAGCCGTGACAGGGCCAACTCTGGAAACACCATATATTTT
CASSRDRANSGNTIYF
>TRBD1|once|TRBV6-5|TRBJ2-1
TGTGCCAGCAGTGGTGGACAGGTTGAGCAGTTCTTC
CASSGGQVEQFF
>-|-|TRBV2|TRBJ2-7
TGTGCCAGCAGGGTCAGCTCCTACGAGCAGTACTTC
CASRVSSYEQYF
>-|-|TRBV18|TRBJ2-7
TGTGCCAGCTCACCATCCGAGGATGGGGTGAGTTACGAGCAGTACTTC
CASSPSEDGVSYEQYF
>TRBD1|once|TRBV19|TRBJ1-3
TGTGCCAGTAGTCGGGACAGCGCATCTGGAAACACCATATATTTT
CASSRDSASGNTIYF
>TRBD2|-|TRBV27|TRBJ2-1
TGTGCCAGCAGTAATACGGGACTAGCGGGCACGCTATACAATGAGCAGTTCTTC
CASSNTGLAGTLYNEQFF
>TRBD1|-|TRBV6-5|TRBJ2-1
TGTGCCAGCAGTACAAGGGACAGGAAGGGGCAGTTCTTC
CASSTRDRKGQFF
>-|-|TRBV7-6|TRBJ1-2
TGTGCCAGCAGCTTAGGTCAGGGACACTATGGCTACACCTTC
CASSLGQGHYGYTF
>TRBD1|-|TRBV9|TRBJ1-2
TGTGCCAGCAGCGTAGACCAGGGGGCGAGATATGGCTACACCTTC
CASSVDQGARYGYTF
>-|-|TRBV2|TRBJ1-5
TGTGCCAGCAGTGACAGGGGCGTAGGACAGCCCCAGCATTTT
CASSDRGVGQPQHF
>-|-|TRBV20-1|TRBJ2-5
TGCAGTGCTAGAGACGAGACCCAGTACTTC
CSARDETQYF
>TRBD2|-|TRBV9|TRBJ2-1
TGTGCCAGCAGCGTAGGAGGGAGGGCCGAGAATGAGCAGTTCTTC
CASSVGGRAENEQFF
>TRBD2|-|TRBV5-1|TRBJ2-3
TGCGCCAGCAGCCCTAGGACTAGCGGGACGACAGATACGCAGTATTTT
CASSPRTSGTTDTQYF
>TRBD1|-|TRBV18|TRBJ2-7
TGTGCCAGCTCACCGCGACAGGGGAGCTCCTACGAGCAGTACTTC
CASSPRQGSSYEQYF
>-|-|TRBV7-6|TRBJ2-3
TGTGCCAGCAGCCGAGAGAGGGACACAGATACGCAGTATTTT
CASSRERDTDTQYF